The source of this T cell receptor beta chain is a study of cytomegalovirus exposure and HLA in healthy donors. Points from the study as a whole: The classifier reportedly diagnosed cytomegalovirus status with high sensitivity and specificity. Cytomegalovirus association was assigned to about 150 TCR beta chains.

The germline V gene encodes CDR1 SGHDN and CDR2 FVKESK. The ends lost 4 bases at V and 0 bases at J; junction bases unmatched: 14. This CDR3 has 19 residues. A note on this clone: As yet, its antigen is unknown.

Assay used: immunoSEQ multiplex PCR; TCRdb lists only in-frame clones, some missing. The sample holds some 80,000 clones, around 96% seen once. Input material: PBMCs. The source is a woman aged 18-29 years in good health and CMV-seronegative. This chain joins TRBV14 and TRBJ2-1, with 8 bases fitting TRBD2. CDR3 sequence reads: CASSPKLGLAPSSYNEQFF. The CDR3 DNA reads as TGTGCCAGCAGCCCAAAATTAGGACTAGCACCGAGCTCCTACAATGAGCAGTTCTTC.